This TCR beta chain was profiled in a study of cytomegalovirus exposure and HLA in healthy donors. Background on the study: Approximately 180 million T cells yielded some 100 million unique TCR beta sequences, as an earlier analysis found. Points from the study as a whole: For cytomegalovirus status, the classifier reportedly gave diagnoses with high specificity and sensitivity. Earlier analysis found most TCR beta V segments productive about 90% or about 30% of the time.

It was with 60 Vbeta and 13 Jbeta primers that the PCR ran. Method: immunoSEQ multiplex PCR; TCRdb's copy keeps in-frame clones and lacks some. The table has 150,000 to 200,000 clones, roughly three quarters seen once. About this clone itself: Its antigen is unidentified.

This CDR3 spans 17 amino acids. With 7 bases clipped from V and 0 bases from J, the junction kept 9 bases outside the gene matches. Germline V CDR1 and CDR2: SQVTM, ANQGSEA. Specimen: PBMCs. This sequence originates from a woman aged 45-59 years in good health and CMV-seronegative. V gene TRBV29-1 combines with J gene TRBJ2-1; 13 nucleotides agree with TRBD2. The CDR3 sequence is CSATGLAGLSSYNEQFF. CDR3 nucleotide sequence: TGCAGCGCGACGGGACTAGCGGGGTTGAGCTCCTACAATGAGCAGTTCTTC.